Sequencing of this T cell receptor (beta chain) was carried out in a study of shared clonotypes between healthy human individuals (dated by TCRdb to about 2020). With regard to the full study: The cohort comprised a couple of women and three men aged 18 to 49 years. Per donor, three plates each were used for CD4 naive and CD4 memory, two for CD8 naive, and one for CD8 memory. Blood TCR repertoires of five healthy adults were deeply sequenced to estimate repertoire size and the extent of clonotype sharing between individuals. To increase sequencing depth and limit assay-specific biases, TCR repertoire library preparation and sequencing were carried out by different laboratories using diverse techniques. Per donor, leukapheresis produced somewhere between about 0.94 and 9.5 billion PBMCs.

TCR CDR3 regions were amplified from genomic DNA by multiplex PCR using the deep immunoSEQ assay. Extracted genomic DNA from each cell subset was spread evenly across all wells of several immunoSEQ 96-well plates, with each plate serving as a replicate. Each replicate PCR for sorted subsets received approximately 220 ng genomic DNA, equal to around 32,000 T cell genomes. Purified libraries were quantified with a Qubit 3.0 fluorometer, sized on a Bioanalyzer 2100, and re-quantified with the KAPA Library Quantification kit. Every immunoSEQ 96-well plate was sequenced on a separate single-read 150-cycle Illumina NextSeq 550 flow cell. Regarding the original processing steps: The immunoSEQ output contained only junctional sequences without quality scores, so filtering could not match that applied to full-length reads. To assign V/J genes and CDR3, sequences were annotated using PyIR, a Python wrapper for IgBLAST v1.9, with IMGT germline references. Reads with weak V/J assignments (E-value above 1e-6), missing CDR3, stop codons, out-of-frame junctions, or ambiguous translated residues were removed. V3J clonotypes were defined by identical inferred V gene, J gene, and CDR3 amino acid sequence. The percentage overlap between two repertoires was calculated by dividing the number of shared unique clonotypes by the size of the smaller repertoire. RTK rarefaction, the Chao1 estimator, and Recon v2.1 estimates of unobserved clonotypes were used to assess repertoire richness. Generation probabilities for all TCRbeta clonotypes obtained by the gDNA method from a handful of donors were computed using OLGA. TCRdb's version of the immuneACCESS table is confined to in-frame rearrangements and falls short of the full clone set. An unresolved V gene accounts for under half of the shortfall where checked; the remainder is of unknown origin. V, J and clone size derive from that table, while D and trimming were established from the DNA sequence. The sample table shows roughly 2,000,000 clones, and about 94% are seen once. Together, the top ten hold 1.2% of the sample.

Ends trimmed: V by 5 bases, J by 3 bases; bases unmatched to a gene: 6. The CDR3 holds 13 amino acids from the cysteine to the phenylalanine. Left in the record is the CDR3 DNA by itself, 39 bases read in frame from the first base. The germline V gene encodes CDR1 GTSNPN and CDR2 SVGIG (reference sequence). About this clone itself: The antigen it binds to is not known. Within one base of it there is no much larger clone, and no base qualities were kept.

Overall study outcomes, separate from this receptor: Based on pairwise subsampling, the degree of clonotype sharing among donors was expected to be affected by sequencing depth. Across four donors, around 5% of naive CD4, around 3.3% of naive CD8, about 2.3% of memory CD4, and 0.4% of memory CD8 clonotypes were shared. Sampling was restricted to blood, and TCR repertoires in tissue are likely to differ from TCR repertoires in blood. Because the study included a small number of donors, the genetic and exposure-history diversity represented was limited. Clonotypes shared by all four sorted-subset donors showed higher generation probabilities than non-shared clonotypes. Rarefaction of sorted-subset datasets indicated incomplete sequencing despite the large sequencing depth. Naive subsets generally had larger estimated clonotype richness than memory subsets.

CD8 naive samples were CD45RO-negative cells positively selected for CCR7, giving a CD45RA+CCR7+ population that excluded TemRA cells. Healthy HIV-negative adults with no recently reported acute infections or vaccinations were included as donors. All donors were Caucasian adults living in Nashville, Tennessee, USA. Blood was obtained by leukapheresis, after which PBMCs were separated by Ficoll-Histopaque density gradient centrifugation and cryopreserved in liquid nitrogen vapor phase. Purity and quantity of every magnetically sorted T cell population were checked by analytical flow cytometry. Genomic DNA was isolated from every sorted fraction and measured by UV absorbance on a Nanodrop 2000c.

This clonotype was obtained from a man between 18 and 35 years old in good health. Sequencing used naive CD8+ T cells sorted from blood. Read against the paper, the sample's cell subset or site label means: CD45RA+CCR7+. The rearranged segments are TRBV30 and TRBJ1-2; 7 middle bases align to TRBD1. The nucleotide sequence is given as TGTGCCTGGGACGACAGGGCGGACTATGGCTACACCTTC. Its protein product is CAWDDRADYGYTF.